This T cell receptor beta chain was identified in a study of blood T cell repertoires in COVID-19. Study details: The United States, Italy and Spain provided the acute and convalescent COVID-19 samples.

CDR1 is SQVTM and CDR2 is ANQGSEA in the germline V gene. This CDR3 spans 11 amino acids. The V and J ends lost 5 bases and 4 bases respectively, with 9 bases between them. The study assigned cohorts using participant-reported clinical history. Contact with a PCR-confirmed or clinician-diagnosed COVID-19 case occurred within 2 weeks of entry. Per the authors' pipeline: Nucleated cell counts were estimated from reference gene primer amplification. This table comes from immunoSEQ multiplex PCR, and its TCRdb copy is limited to in-frame clones, with some not included. V and J calls and clone size are given by that table; D and trimming were obtained from the DNA. The data show a few hundred thousand clones, around nine tenths seen once.

The TCR comes from a woman younger than 30 who had been exposed to COVID-19. The gene calls are TRBV29-1 and TRBJ2-7; weak D call: TRBD1 (6 bases). Sequencing was performed on PBMCs or T cells enriched from blood (not recorded which). The CDR3 loop reads CSVRQAYEQYF. CDR3 nucleotides: TGCAGCGTTAGACAGGCTTACGAGCAGTACTTC.